The entry below gives a single TCR beta chain sequence along with its context. The method was immunoSEQ multiplex PCR; TCRdb's version includes in-frame clones alone and lacks a portion of them. The data show 2.3 million or so clones, just over 90% seen once. The data were obtained in a study of shared clonotypes between healthy human individuals. Germline CDR1 SEHNR, CDR2 FQNEAQ (reference sequence). V gave up 1 base and J gave up 7 bases, with 5 bases separating them. CDR3 length: 12 residues. The TCR originated in a man younger than 35 in good health. Some clones in this sample may be carry-over from other donors' samples. The sequenced material came from naive CD4+ T cells from PBMCs. Specified subset: CD45RA+ positively selected. This chain joins TRBV7-9 and TRBJ1-5, with D unclear. The CDR3 DNA sequence: TGTGCCAGCAGCTTAGATATGCAGCCCCAGCATTTT. It translates to CASSLDMQPQHF.